This T cell receptor (beta chain) was recovered during a study of type 1 regulatory T cells (dated by TCRdb to the early 2020s). Describing the broader study: The study characterized an in vitro protocol that generated a Tr1-enriched, alloantigen-specific CD4 T cell product named T-allo10. T-allo10 was under clinical evaluation in patients with hematological malignancies receiving allogeneic hematopoietic stem cell transplantation.

CDR3 length: 15 amino acids, cysteine to phenylalanine. Solely the CDR3 DNA is kept, with 45 bases framed from the first base. CDR1 SGHRS and CDR2 YFSETQ are derived from the germline V gene. The junction carries 8 bases between V and J, which are trimmed by 0 bases and 2 bases respectively. For this clonotype: There is no known antigen for this receptor. The record has no base qualities; no much larger clone is one base away.

This sample was sequenced with an Illumina MiSeq. TCRdb passed the public sequencing reads through fastp at Q25 and MiXCR, retaining productive beta sequences. One record per CDR3 amino acid sequence lists the most common genes and DNA. Within this sample are tens of thousands of distinct CDR3 sequences, with around half of them counted one time only. The top ten constitute around 4.8% of the sample. The receptor was isolated from a human donor in good health. The rearranged segments are TRBV5-1 and TRBJ1-4; the D gene is perhaps TRBD1, from 5 matching bases. The sequencing input was cultured T cells, either the whole culture or a sorted T cell fraction (not recorded which). CDR3 region: CASSLAAGTNEKLFF. The DNA is as follows: TGCGCCAGCAGCTTGGCCGCAGGGACTAATGAAAAACTGTTTTTT.